The 25 T cell receptor beta chains reported below all come from one sample, sequenced in a study of T-cell memory formation after mild COVID-19. From the 5' RACE reads, TCRdb called clonotypes with MiXCR, one entry per CDR3 protein. The sample carries just over 300,000 distinct CDR3 sequences, less than 20% recorded once. Sequenced sample: PBMCs or a T cell subset sorted from them (not recorded which). The receptors come from a man between 18 and 29 years old who had mild COVID-19 (a few samples of this study predate the infection). Cell type and time point are not known.

The chain combines TRBV7-3 with TRBJ2-2, with D uncertain. Between the trimmed V and J ends, which lost 5 bases and 6 bases, there was a span of 10 bases. This CDR3 comprises 13 residues. Germline CDR1 reads SGHTA; CDR2 reads FQGTGA. The CDR3 loop is CASSPRLPGELFF. The CDR3 region has the DNA TGTGCCAGCAGCCCCCGCCTCCCCGGGGAGCTGTTTTTT.

This rearrangement joins TRBV10-3 to TRBJ2-7; TRBD1 agrees at 8 bases. The V gene end was trimmed by 4 bases and the J gene end by 7 bases; junction bases not matched to a gene: 9. CDR3 length: 14 amino acids. CDR1 and CDR2 (germline): ENHRY, SYGVKD. CDR3 protein: CAISGNRGTGEQYF. The CDR3, as DNA: TGTGCCATCAGTGGCAACAGGGGGACGGGGGAGCAGTACTTC.

The J gene is TRBJ1-1, the V gene TRBV5-1; D is uncertain. The V end was cut by 2 bases, the J end by 4 bases, with 9 bases between. This CDR3 is 13 amino acids long. Germline-derived CDR1 and CDR2 are SGHRS and YFSETQ. CDR3 coding DNA: TGCGCCAGCAGCTTAAGGCGGTCCACTGAAGCTTTCTTT. It is translated as CASSLRRSTEAFF. Full variable domain (rest looked up from reference TRBV5-1 and TRBJ1-1): KAGVTQTPRYLIKTRGQQVTLSCSPISGHRSVSWYQQTPGQGLQFLFEYFSETQRNKGNFPGRFSGRQFSNSRSEMNVSTLELGDSALYLCASSLRRSTEAFFGQGTRLTVV.

This clonotype was picked up many times. The chain has TRBV5-4 and TRBJ2-3, with 11 bases identical to TRBD2. Germline V gives CDR1 SGHNT, CDR2 YYREEE (reference sequence). V was pared by 2 bases and J by 3 bases, with 2 bases of the junction left unmatched. This CDR3 region has 15 residues. Here the CDR3 DNA reads TGTGCCAGCAGCTTCCCTAGCGGGGGGACAGATACGCAGTATTTT. As protein: CASSFPSGGTDTQYF.

This clonotype was counted between two and nine times. Here the CDR3 reads CASSSRGDGELFF. CDR3 in DNA: TGTGCCAGCAGTTCAAGGGGAGACGGGGAGCTGTTTTTT. The chain joins TRBV12-3 or TRBV12-4 to TRBJ2-2; either TRBD1 or TRBD2 may supply D (5 bases each). The CDR3 extends over 13 amino acids. V was cut by 4 bases and J by 7 bases, with 10 bases left in between.

The CDR3 nucleotides are TGTGCCAGCTCACCCGACTCATTATATGGCTACACCTTC. Its protein product is CASSPDSLYGYTF. V gene TRBV18 combines with J gene TRBJ1-2; D is uncertain. The V end was cut by 3 bases, the J end by 5 bases, with 10 bases between. The germline V gene encodes CDR1 KGHSH and CDR2 LQKENI. The CDR3 extends over 13 amino acids.

The rearrangement links TRBV6-5 to TRBJ1-2; 7 nucleotides align to TRBD1. Germline CDR1 MNHEY, CDR2 SVGAGI. Losses at the gene ends were 2 bases for V and 5 bases for J; bases not matched to a gene: 8. The CDR3 has 15 residues. Here the CDR3 DNA reads TGTGCCAGCAGTTACAAGACAGGGTATCAATATGGCTACACCTTC. This encodes CASSYKTGYQYGYTF.

There are a few counts of this clonotype. The V call is TRBV4-3, the J call TRBJ2-1, with D uncertain. The CDR3 extends over 13 amino acids. V lost 0 bases and J lost 8, with 8 bases in between. Germline lookup yields CDR1 LGHNA and CDR2 YSLEER. The CDR3 bases are TGCGCCAGCAGCCAAGAAAACGGGTATGAGCAGTTCTTC. Translation gives CASSQENGYEQFF.

The chain combines TRBV7-9 with TRBJ2-3; TRBD1 agrees at 7 bases. V gave up 5 bases and J gave up 4 bases; unmatched junction bases: 9. Germline-derived CDR1 and CDR2 are SEHNR and FQNEAQ (reference sequence). The CDR3 spans 15 residues. CDR3 sequence: CASSPRGGAPDTQYF. In DNA form, the CDR3 reads TGTGCCAGCAGCCCCCGAGGGGGCGCCCCAGATACGCAGTATTTT.

The rearrangement uses TRBV6-5 and TRBJ1-1; D gene ambiguous. The CDR3 is 14 residues long. Germline lookup yields CDR1 MNHEY and CDR2 SVGAGI. Trimming pared 0 bases from V and 4 bases from J, leaving 9 bases between. The CDR3, as DNA: TGTGCCAGCAGTTACTCCGGGCGGAGCACTGAAGCTTTCTTT. Translated: CASSYSGRSTEAFF.

This clonotype was picked up many times. The rearrangement uses TRBV5-1 and TRBJ1-1; 9 bases match TRBD1. J was trimmed by 0 bases and V by 4 bases; bases with no gene match: 4. Germline V lookup: CDR1 SGHRS, CDR2 YFSETQ. This CDR3 has 15 residues. This chain's CDR3 is CASSGGDRVNTEAFF. The CDR3 DNA is TGCGCCAGCAGCGGAGGGGACAGGGTGAACACTGAAGCTTTCTTT. The variable domain in full, completed from reference TRBV5-1 and TRBJ1-1, reads KAGVTQTPRYLIKTRGQQVTLSCSPISGHRSVSWYQQTPGQGLQFLFEYFSETQRNKGNFPGRFSGRQFSNSRSEMNVSTLELGDSALYLCASSGGDRVNTEAFFGQGTRLTVV.

The gene calls are TRBV12-3 or TRBV12-4 and TRBJ1-2; no reliable D call. Between the trimmed V and J ends, which lost 1 base and 8 bases, there was a span of 14 bases. This CDR3 spans 14 amino acids. CDR3 coding DNA: TGTGCCAGCAGTTTAGAAGGGATCATCGGGGGCTACACCTTC. Its protein is CASSLEGIIGGYTF.

This sequence joins TRBV6-5 and TRBJ2-1; D gene uncertain. The CDR3 totals 14 residues. Germline loops: CDR1 MNHEY, CDR2 SVGAGI. Trimming cost V 2 bases and J 0 bases, with 5 bases left between them. The CDR3 DNA reads as TGTGCCAGCAGTTACGAGAGCTCCTACAATGAGCAGTTCTTC. It specifies CASSYESSYNEQFF.

The chain couples TRBV2 to TRBJ2-7, with a possible D match to TRBD1 (5 bases). Germline values: CDR1 SNHLY, CDR2 FYNNEI. Trimming took 7 bases from V and 2 from J, leaving 12 bases between them. CDR3 length: 13 amino acids. The CDR3 DNA follows: TGTGCCAGCAAAGCCAGGGATACCTACGAGCAGTACTTC. Translation: CASKARDTYEQYF.

This clonotype appeared once. The chain uses TRBV12-3 or TRBV12-4 and TRBJ1-2; 7 bases match TRBD1. CDR3 length: 13 residues. V shed 10 bases, J shed 5 bases, and the junction held 10 bases outside the gene matches. DNA for the CDR3: TGTGCCACAGGGGGGGAGGAAGTATATGGCTACACCTTC. This encodes CATGGEEVYGYTF.

The rearrangement joins TRBV2 to TRBJ2-7; D might be TRBD2 (6 bases). The CDR3 totals 11 residues. Germline-derived CDR1 and CDR2 are SNHLY and FYNNEI. With 7 bases removed from V and 4 bases from J, the gap between germline ends came to 8 bases. The CDR3 nucleotides read TGTGCCAGCACTGCGGGGTACGAGCAGTACTTC. Translated: CASTAGYEQYF.

The J gene is TRBJ2-1, the V gene TRBV30; D uncertain. V was clipped by 0 bases and J by 9 bases, with 12 bases between them. This CDR3 has 13 amino acids. CDR1 is GTSNPN, CDR2 SVGIG, per germline (reference sequence). As DNA, the CDR3 is TGTGCCTGGAGTGTGCAAGTCACAAGTGAGCAGTTCTTC. Protein product: CAWSVQVTSEQFF.

In its sample, this clonotype was seen a few times. The chain couples TRBV12-5 to TRBJ1-1; D is perhaps TRBD1 (6 bases). V was clipped by 5 bases and J by 6 bases, with 19 bases between them. Looked up from germline, CDR1 is LGHNT and CDR2 is FRNRAP. The CDR3 consists of 15 residues. This CDR3 reads CASGPGQSLRAEAFF. The CDR3 DNA reads TGTGCTAGTGGTCCTGGACAGTCCCTTCGGGCTGAAGCTTTCTTT.

This clonotype was counted a few times. The rearrangement uses TRBV6-5 and TRBJ2-3, with 9 nucleotides matching TRBD1. Losses at the gene ends were 6 bases for V and 4 bases for J; bases not matched to a gene: 5. There are 14 residues in the CDR3. Per the germline V gene, CDR1 is MNHEY and CDR2 is SVGAGI. This CDR3 reads CASRLQGAADTQYF. Written as DNA, the CDR3 is TGTGCCAGCAGACTACAGGGGGCCGCAGATACGCAGTATTTT.

In this sample, this clonotype turned up a few times. The chain recombines TRBV29-1 with TRBJ2-3; 14 bases fit TRBD2. The germline gives CDR1 SQVTM, CDR2 ANQGSEA. V shed 6 bases and J 0 bases; nucleotides not matched to a gene: 8. This CDR3 region has 17 residues. The CDR3 spells CSVWGLAGATSTDTQYF. CDR3 bases: TGCAGCGTGTGGGGACTAGCGGGGGCTACTAGCACAGATACGCAGTATTTT.

The chain recombines TRBV19 with TRBJ1-1, with a possible D match to TRBD1 (5 bases). CDR3 length: 15 amino acids. Germline loops: CDR1 LNHDA, CDR2 SQIVND (reference sequence). V was cut by 1 base and J by 10 bases, with 19 bases left in between. The CDR3 DNA reads as TGTGCCAGTAGTATAGGGGGGGGAGCTCCTCCTGGAGCTTTCTTT. As protein: CASSIGGGAPPGAFF.

This clonotype occurred many times. The chain combines TRBV5-1 with TRBJ2-5, with a tentative D call TRBD2 (6 bases). Between the trimmed V and J ends, which lost 2 bases and 3 bases, there was a span of 14 bases. Germline V gives CDR1 SGHRS, CDR2 YFSETQ. The length of the CDR3 is 15 residues. Written as DNA, the CDR3 is TGCGCCAGCAGCTTACTTCCGGGAGTCAAAGAGACCCAGTACTTC. As protein: CASSLLPGVKETQYF.

This clonotype has more than one count but fewer than ten. This chain connects TRBV4-2 to TRBJ2-6; 8 bases map to TRBD1. The CDR3 contains 15 residues. Trimming removed 5 bases from V and 2 bases from J; junction bases left unmatched: 2. CDR1 and CDR2 (germline): LGHNA, YNFKEQ. The CDR3 loop is CASSGTGAGANVLTF. The CDR3 DNA reads TGTGCCAGCAGCGGGACAGGAGCTGGGGCCAACGTCCTGACTTTC.

The rearrangement uses TRBV6-2 or TRBV6-3 and TRBJ1-2, with D possibly being TRBD1 (6 bases). The V end lost 2 bases, the J end lost 4 bases, and 11 bases lay between the germline ends. The CDR3 sequence is 14 residues long. The germline gives CDR1 MNHEY, CDR2 SVGEGT. The CDR3, as DNA: TGTGCCAGCAGTTACGGGGGGCCGGCCTATGGCTACACCTTC. As protein: CASSYGGPAYGYTF.

This chain links TRBV7-2 with TRBJ2-7; D gene uncertain. V dropped 3 bases and J dropped 5 bases, with 11 bases sitting between them. Germline CDR1 SGHTA, CDR2 FQGNSA. The CDR3 runs 13 residues. CDR3 coding DNA: TGTGCCAGCAGCTTGACACGGCCGAACGAGCAGTACTTC. This translates into CASSLTRPNEQYF. The full variable domain, with the rest looked up from reference TRBV7-2 and TRBJ2-7, is GAGVSQSPSNKVTEKGKDVELRCDPISGHTALYWYRQSLGQGLEFLIYFQGNSAPDKSGLPSDRFSAERTGGSVSTLTIQRTQQEDSAVYLCASSLTRPNEQYFGPGTRLTVT.